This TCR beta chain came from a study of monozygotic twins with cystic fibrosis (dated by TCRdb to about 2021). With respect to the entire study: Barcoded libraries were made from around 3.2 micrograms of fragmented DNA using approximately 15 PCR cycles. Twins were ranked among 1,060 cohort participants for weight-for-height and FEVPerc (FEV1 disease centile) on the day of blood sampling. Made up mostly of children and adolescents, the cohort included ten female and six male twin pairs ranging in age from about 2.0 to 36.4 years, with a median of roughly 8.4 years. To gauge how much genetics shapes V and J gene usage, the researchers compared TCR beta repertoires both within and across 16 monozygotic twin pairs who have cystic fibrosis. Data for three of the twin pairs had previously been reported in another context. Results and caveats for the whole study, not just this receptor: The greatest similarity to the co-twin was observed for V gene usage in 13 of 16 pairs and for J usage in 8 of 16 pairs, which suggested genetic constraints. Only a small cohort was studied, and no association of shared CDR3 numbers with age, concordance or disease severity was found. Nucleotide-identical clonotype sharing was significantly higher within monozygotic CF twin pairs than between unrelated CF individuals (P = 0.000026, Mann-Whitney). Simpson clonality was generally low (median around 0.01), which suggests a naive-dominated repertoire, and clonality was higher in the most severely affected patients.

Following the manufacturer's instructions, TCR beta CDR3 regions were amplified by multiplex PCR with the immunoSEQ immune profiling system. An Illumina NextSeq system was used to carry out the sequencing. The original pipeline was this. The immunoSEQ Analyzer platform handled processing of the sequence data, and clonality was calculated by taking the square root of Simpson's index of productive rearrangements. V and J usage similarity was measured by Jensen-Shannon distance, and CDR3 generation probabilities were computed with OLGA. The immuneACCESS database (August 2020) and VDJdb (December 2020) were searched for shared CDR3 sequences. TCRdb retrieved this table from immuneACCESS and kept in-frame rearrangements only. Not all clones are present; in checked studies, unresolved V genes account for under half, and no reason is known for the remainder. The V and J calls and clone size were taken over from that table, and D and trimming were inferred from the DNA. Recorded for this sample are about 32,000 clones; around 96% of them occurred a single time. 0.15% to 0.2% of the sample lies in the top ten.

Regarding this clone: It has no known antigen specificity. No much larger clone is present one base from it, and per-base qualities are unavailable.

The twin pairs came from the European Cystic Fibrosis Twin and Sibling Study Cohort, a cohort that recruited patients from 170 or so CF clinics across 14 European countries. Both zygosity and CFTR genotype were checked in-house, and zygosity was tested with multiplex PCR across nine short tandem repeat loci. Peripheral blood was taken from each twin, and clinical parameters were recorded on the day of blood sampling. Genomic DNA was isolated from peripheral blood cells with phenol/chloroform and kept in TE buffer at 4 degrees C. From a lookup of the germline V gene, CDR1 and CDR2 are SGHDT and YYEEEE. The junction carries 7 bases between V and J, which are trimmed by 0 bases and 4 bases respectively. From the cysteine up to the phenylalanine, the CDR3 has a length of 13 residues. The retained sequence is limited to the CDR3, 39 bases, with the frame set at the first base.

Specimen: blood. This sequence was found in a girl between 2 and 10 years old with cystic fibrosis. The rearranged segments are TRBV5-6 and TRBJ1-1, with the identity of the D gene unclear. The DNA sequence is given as TGTGCCAGCAGCTTGGACGCAGGCACTGAAGCTTTCTTT. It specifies CASSLDAGTEAFF.